These 11 T cell receptor beta chains were all obtained from the same sample, sequenced in a study of T cells after somatic rescue of genetic block (TCRdb year 2020). Receptor amplification or capture employed the immunoSEQ multiplex PCR assay. This immuneACCESS table, as held by TCRdb, lists in-frame sequences with V and J called but not all clones. Of the missing ones, under half trace to an unresolved V gene in checked studies; the others have no known cause. The sample records fewer than 150,000 clones, 85% to 95% of which are singletons. Roughly 1.4% of the sample comes from the top ten. Source material: peripheral blood mononuclear cells (PBMCs). The receptors were sampled from a woman aged 18-29 years.

This clone was found once. The rearrangement links TRBV9 to TRBJ1-1; D is ambiguous. The CDR3 runs to 14 residues. Germline V gene lookup returns CDR1 SGDLS and CDR2 YYNGEE. Trimming cost V 3 bases and J 1 base, with 10 bases left between them. This CDR3 reads CASSGGVQNTEAFF. CDR3 nucleotide sequence: TGTGCCAGCAGCGGCGGGGTCCAGAACACTGAAGCTTTCTTT.

V is TRBV29-1 and J is TRBJ1-2, with D hard to call. Germline lookup yields CDR1 SQVTM and CDR2 ANQGSEA. V dropped 1 base and J dropped 8 bases, with 20 bases sitting between them. There are 15 residues in the CDR3. CDR3 in DNA: TGCAGCGTTGAAGGAGGAAAGGGTCTGGGCGAAGGCTACACCTTC. Translating gives CSVEGGKGLGEGYTF.

The rearrangement uses TRBV7-2 and TRBJ1-5, with 7 bases lining up with TRBD1. CDR1 is SGHTA, CDR2 FQGNSA, per germline. V was clipped by 2 bases and J by 4 bases; unmatched bases: 5. This CDR3 region has 15 residues. The CDR3 sequence is CASSLSSQGNQPQHF. DNA for the CDR3: TGTGCCAGCAGCTTATCGTCACAGGGGAATCAGCCCCAGCATTTT.

The chain couples TRBV15 to TRBJ2-7; D gene ambiguous. V lost 6 bases, J lost 1 base, and 13 bases lay in between. The CDR3 spans 14 residues. Germline V gene data show CDR1 as LNHNV and CDR2 as YYDKDF (reference sequence). The CDR3 reads CATSTGSFSYEQYF. CDR3 nucleotide sequence: TGTGCCACCAGTACCGGCAGTTTTTCCTACGAGCAGTACTTC.

This chain uses TRBV6-5 with TRBJ1-2; D is ambiguous. Germline assignment: CDR1 MNHEY and CDR2 SVGAGI. This CDR3 comprises 11 residues. The V and J ends lost 5 bases and 2 bases respectively, with 3 bases between them. The CDR3 region is CASSRNYGYTF. CDR3 DNA: TGTGCCAGCAGTCGGAACTATGGCTACACCTTC.

This clone was seen a few times. J is TRBJ1-5 and V is TRBV4-2; 9 bases agree with TRBD1. The CDR3 sequence is 17 residues long. The J segment lost 6 bases and the V segment lost 0 bases, leaving 9 bases of the junction unmatched. Germline loops: CDR1 LGHNA, CDR2 YNFKEQ. The CDR3 loop reads CASSQDPSGQGSQPQHF. The CDR3 DNA reads as TGTGCCAGCAGCCAAGATCCTTCAGGACAGGGGTCTCAGCCCCAGCATTTT.

The V call is TRBV28, the J call TRBJ1-5; 7 nucleotides align to TRBD1. With V trimmed by 1 base and J by 0 bases, 9 bases remained unmatched. This CDR3 contains 18 residues. The germline V gene has CDR1 MDHEN and CDR2 SYDVKM. CDR3 bases: TGTGCCAGCAGTTTATACAGGGGACGAACGTCTAGCAATCAGCCCCAGCATTTT. Its protein product is CASSLYRGRTSSNQPQHF.

V gene TRBV13 combines with J gene TRBJ2-5; tentative D call: TRBD2 (6 bases). The CDR3 is 16 residues long. The V end was cut by 3 bases, the J end by 2 bases, with 16 bases between. Germline values: CDR1 PRHDT, CDR2 FYEKMQ (reference sequence). The CDR3, as DNA: TGTGCCAGCAGCTTCGAGGGAGGTGGTCGACAAGAGACCCAGTACTTC. Its translation is CASSFEGGGRQETQYF.

The chain joins TRBV5-1 to TRBJ2-2; 8 positions agree with TRBD2. The CDR3 contains 15 residues. Germline assignment: CDR1 SGHRS and CDR2 YFSETQ. The V segment lost 5 bases and the J segment 7 bases; nucleotides outside the gene matches: 10. Written as DNA, the CDR3 is TGCGCCAGCAGTACAGCGGGGGCCGGAGGCGGGGAGCTGTTTTTT. Its translation is CASSTAGAGGGELFF.

The chain uses TRBV2 and TRBJ1-1; perhaps TRBD1 as D (5 bases). In germline, CDR1 is SNHLY, CDR2 FYNNEI. Trimming stripped 11 bases from V and 4 bases from J, with 17 bases between. The CDR3 is 13 residues long. The CDR3 nucleotides read TGTGCCGTTTACCCAGCGGGACGCACTGAAGCTTTCTTT. Encoded protein: CAVYPAGRTEAFF.

The rearrangement links TRBV19 to TRBJ1-2; unclear D gene. The CDR3 length is 14 residues. Per the germline V gene, CDR1 is LNHDA and CDR2 is SQIVND (reference sequence). Between the trimmed V and J ends, which lost 3 bases and 4 bases, there was a span of 12 bases. CDR3 coding DNA: TGTGCCAGTAGTATGGTGCGGGCAGCCTATGGCTACACCTTC. Protein product: CASSMVRAAYGYTF.